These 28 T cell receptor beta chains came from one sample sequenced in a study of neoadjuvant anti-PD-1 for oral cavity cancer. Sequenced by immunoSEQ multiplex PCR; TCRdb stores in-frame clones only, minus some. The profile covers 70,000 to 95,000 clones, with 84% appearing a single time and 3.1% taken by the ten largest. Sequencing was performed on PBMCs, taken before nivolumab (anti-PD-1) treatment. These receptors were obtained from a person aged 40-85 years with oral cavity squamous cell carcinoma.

CDR3 in amino acids: CASSLKASFGNTEAFF. The CDR3 DNA reads TGTGCCAGCAGCTTAAAAGCCAGCTTTGGGAACACTGAAGCTTTCTTT. This chain links TRBV7-9 with TRBJ1-1; D remains ambiguous. Trimming took 2 bases from V and 1 from J, leaving 14 bases between them. This CDR3 region has 16 residues. The germline gives CDR1 SEHNR, CDR2 FQNEAQ (reference sequence).

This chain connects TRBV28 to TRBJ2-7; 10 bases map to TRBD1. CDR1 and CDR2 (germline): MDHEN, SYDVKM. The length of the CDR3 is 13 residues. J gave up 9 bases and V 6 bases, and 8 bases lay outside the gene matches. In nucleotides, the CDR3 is TGTGCCAGCAGCATCGGACAGGGGGGTGGGCAGTACTTC. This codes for CASSIGQGGGQYF.

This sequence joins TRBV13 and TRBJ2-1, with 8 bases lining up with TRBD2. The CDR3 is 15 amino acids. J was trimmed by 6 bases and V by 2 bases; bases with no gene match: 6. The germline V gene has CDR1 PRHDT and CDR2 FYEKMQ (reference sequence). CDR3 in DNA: TGTGCCAGCAGCTTAAATAGCGGGACGGCCAATGAGCAGTTCTTC. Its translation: CASSLNSGTANEQFF.

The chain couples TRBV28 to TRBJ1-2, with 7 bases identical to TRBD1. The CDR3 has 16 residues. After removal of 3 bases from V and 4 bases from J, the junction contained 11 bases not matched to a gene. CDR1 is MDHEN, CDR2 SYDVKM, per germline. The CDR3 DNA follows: TGTGCCAGCAGTTTTCAAGGACAGGAAGAAACCTATGGCTACACCTTC. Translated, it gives CASSFQGQEETYGYTF.

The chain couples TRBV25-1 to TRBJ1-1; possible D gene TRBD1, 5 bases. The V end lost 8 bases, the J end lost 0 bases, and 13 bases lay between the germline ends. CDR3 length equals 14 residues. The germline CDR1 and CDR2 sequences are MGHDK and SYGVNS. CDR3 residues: CASGGKGMNTEAFF. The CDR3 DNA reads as TGTGCCAGCGGGGGGAAGGGGATGAACACTGAAGCTTTCTTT.

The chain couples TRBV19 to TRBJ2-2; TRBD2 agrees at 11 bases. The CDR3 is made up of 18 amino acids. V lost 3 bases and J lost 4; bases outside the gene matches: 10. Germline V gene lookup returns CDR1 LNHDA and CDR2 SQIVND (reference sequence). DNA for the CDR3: TGTGCCAGTAGTATCCTACCCTCCGGGACTAGCGGCACCGGGGAGCTGTTTTTT. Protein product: CASSILPSGTSGTGELFF. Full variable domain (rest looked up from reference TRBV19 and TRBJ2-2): DGGITQSPKYLFRKEGQNVTLSCEQNLNHDAMYWYRQDPGQGLRLIYYSQIVNDFQKGDIAEGYSVSREKKESFPLTVTSAQKNPTAFYLCASSILPSGTSGTGELFFGEGSRLTVL.

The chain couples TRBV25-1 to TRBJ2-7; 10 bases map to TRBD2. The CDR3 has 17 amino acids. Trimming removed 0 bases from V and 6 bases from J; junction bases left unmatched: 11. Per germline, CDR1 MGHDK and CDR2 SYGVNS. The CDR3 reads CASSEYMVAGGPREQYF. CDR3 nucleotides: TGTGCCAGCAGTGAATATATGGTAGCGGGAGGCCCTCGCGAGCAGTACTTC.

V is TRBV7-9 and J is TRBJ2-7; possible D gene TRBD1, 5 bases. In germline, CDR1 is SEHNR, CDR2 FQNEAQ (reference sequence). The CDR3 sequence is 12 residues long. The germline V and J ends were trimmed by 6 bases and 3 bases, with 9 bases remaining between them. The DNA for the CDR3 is TGTGCCAGCAGATCAGACAGCTACGAGCAGTACTTC. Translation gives CASRSDSYEQYF.

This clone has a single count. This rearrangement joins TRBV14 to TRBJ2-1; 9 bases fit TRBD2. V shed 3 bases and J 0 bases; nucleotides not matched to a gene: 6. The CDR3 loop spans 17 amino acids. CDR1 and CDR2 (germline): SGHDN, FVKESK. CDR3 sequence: CASSHSRLADSYNEQFF. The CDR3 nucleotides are TGTGCCAGCAGCCACTCCAGACTAGCGGACTCCTACAATGAGCAGTTCTTC.

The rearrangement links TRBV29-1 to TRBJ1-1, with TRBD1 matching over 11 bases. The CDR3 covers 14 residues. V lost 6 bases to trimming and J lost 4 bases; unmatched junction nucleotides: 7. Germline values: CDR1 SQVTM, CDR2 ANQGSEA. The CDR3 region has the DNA TGCAGCGTGCTTGGACAGGGGGCCGGCACTGAAGCTTTCTTT. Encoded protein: CSVLGQGAGTEAFF. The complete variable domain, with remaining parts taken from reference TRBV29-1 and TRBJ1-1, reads SAVISQKPSRDICQRGTSLTIQCQVDSQVTMMFWYRQQPGQSLTLIATANQGSEATYESGFVIDKFPISRPNLTFSTLTVSNMSPEDSSIYLCSVLGQGAGTEAFFGQGTRLTVV.

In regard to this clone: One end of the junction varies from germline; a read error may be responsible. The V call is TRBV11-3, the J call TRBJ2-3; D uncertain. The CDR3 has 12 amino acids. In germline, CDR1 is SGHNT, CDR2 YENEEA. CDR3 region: CANSLFTDTQYF. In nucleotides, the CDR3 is TGTGCCAACAGCCTGTTCACAGATACGCAGTATTTT. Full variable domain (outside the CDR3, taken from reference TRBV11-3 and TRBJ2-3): EAGVVQSPRYKIIEKKQPVAFWCNPISGHNTLYWYLQNLGQGPELLIRYENEEAVDDSQLPKDRFSAERLKGVDSTLKIQPAELGDSAVYLCANSLFTDTQYFGPGTRLTVL.

This CDR3 reads CASRVSGGRQETQYF. DNA of the CDR3: TGTGCCAGCAGAGTATCAGGGGGTCGGCAAGAGACCCAGTACTTC. V gene TRBV6-1 combines with J gene TRBJ2-5, with TRBD1 identical over 7 bases. The CDR3 length is 15 residues. CDR1 is MNHNS, CDR2 SASEGT, per germline. Trimming took 6 bases from V and 2 from J; bases not matched to a gene: 9.

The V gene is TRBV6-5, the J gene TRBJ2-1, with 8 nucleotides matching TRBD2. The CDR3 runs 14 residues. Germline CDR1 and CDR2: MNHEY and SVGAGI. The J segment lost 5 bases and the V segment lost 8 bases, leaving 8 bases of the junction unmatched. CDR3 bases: TGTGCCAGCCGTCGGGAGGGAGTCCACAATGAGCAGTTCTTC. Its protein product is CASRREGVHNEQFF.

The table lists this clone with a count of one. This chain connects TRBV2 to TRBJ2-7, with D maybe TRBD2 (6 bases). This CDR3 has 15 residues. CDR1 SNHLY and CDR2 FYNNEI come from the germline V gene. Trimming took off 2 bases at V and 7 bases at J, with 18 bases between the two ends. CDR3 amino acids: CASSESGGAGGEQYF. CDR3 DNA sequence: TGTGCCAGCAGTGAATCCGGCGGGGCGGGTGGAGAGCAGTACTTC.

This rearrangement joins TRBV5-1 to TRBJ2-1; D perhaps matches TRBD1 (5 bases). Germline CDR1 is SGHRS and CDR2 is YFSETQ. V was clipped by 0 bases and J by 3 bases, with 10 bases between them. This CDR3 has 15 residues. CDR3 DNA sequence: TGCGCCAGCAGCTTGGCTGGGCAGGGCTACAATGAGCAGTTCTTC. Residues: CASSLAGQGYNEQFF.

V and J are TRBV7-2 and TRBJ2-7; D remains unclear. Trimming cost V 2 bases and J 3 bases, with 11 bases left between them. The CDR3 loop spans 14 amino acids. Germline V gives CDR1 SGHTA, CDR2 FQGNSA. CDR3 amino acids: CASSLQRSIYEQYF. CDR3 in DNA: TGTGCCAGCAGCTTACAAAGGAGTATCTACGAGCAGTACTTC.

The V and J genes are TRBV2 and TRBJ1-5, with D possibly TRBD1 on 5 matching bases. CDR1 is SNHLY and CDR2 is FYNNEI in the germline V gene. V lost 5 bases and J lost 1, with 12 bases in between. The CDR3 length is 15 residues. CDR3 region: CASSKTVLSNQPQHF. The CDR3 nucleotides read TGTGCCAGCAGTAAGACAGTTCTAAGCAATCAGCCCCAGCATTTT.

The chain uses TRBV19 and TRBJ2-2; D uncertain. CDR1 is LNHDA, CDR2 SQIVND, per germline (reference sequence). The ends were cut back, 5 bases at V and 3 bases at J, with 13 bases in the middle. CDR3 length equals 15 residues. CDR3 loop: CASSYSIVYTGELFF. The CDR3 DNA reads TGTGCCAGTAGTTACTCGATTGTTTACACCGGGGAGCTGTTTTTT.

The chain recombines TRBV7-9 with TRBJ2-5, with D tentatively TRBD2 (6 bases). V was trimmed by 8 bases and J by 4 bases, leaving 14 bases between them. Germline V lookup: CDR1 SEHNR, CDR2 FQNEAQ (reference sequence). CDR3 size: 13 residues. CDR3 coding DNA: TGTGCCAGCGGACGGGAGATGACAGAGACCCAGTACTTC. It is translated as CASGREMTETQYF.

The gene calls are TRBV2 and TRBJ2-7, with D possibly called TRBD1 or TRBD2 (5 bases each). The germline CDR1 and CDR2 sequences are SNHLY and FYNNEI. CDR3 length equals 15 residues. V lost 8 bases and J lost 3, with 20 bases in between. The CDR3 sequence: CASAQRGTDLYEQYF. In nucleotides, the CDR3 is TGTGCCAGCGCCCAACGAGGGACCGACCTCTACGAGCAGTACTTC.

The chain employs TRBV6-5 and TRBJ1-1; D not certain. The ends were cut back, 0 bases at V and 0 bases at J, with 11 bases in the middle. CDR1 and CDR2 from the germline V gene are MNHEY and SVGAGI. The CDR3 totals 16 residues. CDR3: CASSYSRGRMNTEAFF. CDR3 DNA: TGTGCCAGCAGTTACTCGAGAGGACGGATGAACACTGAAGCTTTCTTT.

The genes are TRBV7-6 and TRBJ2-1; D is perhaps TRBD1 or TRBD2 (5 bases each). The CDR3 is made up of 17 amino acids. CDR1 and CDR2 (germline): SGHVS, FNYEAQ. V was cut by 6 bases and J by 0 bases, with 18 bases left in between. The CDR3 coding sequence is TGTGCCAGCAGTACCGGGGCTAGCAGTAGCTCCTACAATGAGCAGTTCTTC. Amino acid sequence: CASSTGASSSSYNEQFF.

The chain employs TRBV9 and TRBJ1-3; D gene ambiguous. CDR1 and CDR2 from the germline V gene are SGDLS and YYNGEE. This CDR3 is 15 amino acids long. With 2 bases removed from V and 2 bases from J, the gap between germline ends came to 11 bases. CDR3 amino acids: CASSVAIEPGNTIYF. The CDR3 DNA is TGTGCCAGCAGCGTGGCGATTGAACCTGGAAACACCATATATTTT.

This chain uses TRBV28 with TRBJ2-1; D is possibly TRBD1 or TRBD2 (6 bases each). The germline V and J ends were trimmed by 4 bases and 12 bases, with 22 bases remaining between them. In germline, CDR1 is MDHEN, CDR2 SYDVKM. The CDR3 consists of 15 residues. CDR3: CASSSPGDNTRGQFF. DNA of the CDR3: TGTGCCAGCAGTTCCCCGGGGGACAATACAAGGGGGCAGTTCTTC.

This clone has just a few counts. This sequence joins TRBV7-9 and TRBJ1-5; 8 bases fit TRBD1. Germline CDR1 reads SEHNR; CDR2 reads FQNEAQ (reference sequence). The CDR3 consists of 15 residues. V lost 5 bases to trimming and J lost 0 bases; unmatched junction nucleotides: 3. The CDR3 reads CASSNRGNSNQPQHF. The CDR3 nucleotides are TGTGCCAGCAGCAACAGGGGGAATAGCAATCAGCCCCAGCATTTT.

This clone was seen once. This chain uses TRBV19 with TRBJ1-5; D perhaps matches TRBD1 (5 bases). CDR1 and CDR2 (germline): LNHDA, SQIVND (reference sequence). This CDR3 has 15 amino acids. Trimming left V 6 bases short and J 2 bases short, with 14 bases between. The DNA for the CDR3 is TGTGCCAGTAGCCCCAGGGAGGGTGGCAATCAGCCCCAGCATTTT. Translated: CASSPREGGNQPQHF.

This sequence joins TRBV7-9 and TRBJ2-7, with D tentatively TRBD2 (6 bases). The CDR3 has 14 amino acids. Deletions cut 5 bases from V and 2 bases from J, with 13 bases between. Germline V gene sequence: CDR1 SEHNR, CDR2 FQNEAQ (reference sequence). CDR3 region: CASSRRDFTYEQYF. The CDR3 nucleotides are TGTGCCAGCAGCAGAAGGGACTTTACCTACGAGCAGTACTTC. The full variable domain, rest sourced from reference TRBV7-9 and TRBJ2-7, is DTGVSQNPRHKITKRGQNVTFRCDPISEHNRLYWYRQTLGQGPEFLTYFQNEAQLEKSRLLSDRFSAERPKGSFSTLEIQRTEQGDSAMYLCASSRRDFTYEQYFGPGTRLTVT.

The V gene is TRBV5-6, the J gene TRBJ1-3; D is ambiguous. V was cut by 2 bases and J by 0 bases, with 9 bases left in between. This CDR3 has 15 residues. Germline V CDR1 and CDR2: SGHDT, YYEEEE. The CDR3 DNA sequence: TGTGCCAGCAGCTTCAGGAGGGCCTCTGGAAACACCATATATTTT. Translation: CASSFRRASGNTIYF.